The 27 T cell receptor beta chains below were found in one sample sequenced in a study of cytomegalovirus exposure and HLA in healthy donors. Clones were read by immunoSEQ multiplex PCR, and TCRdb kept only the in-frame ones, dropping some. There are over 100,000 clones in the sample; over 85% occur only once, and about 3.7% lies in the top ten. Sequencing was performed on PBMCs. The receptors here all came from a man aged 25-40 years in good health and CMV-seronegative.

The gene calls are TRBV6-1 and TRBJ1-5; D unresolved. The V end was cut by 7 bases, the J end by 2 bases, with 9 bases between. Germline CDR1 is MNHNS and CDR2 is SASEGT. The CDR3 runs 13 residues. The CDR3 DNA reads TGTGCCAGCAAGCCGGTAGGCAATCAGCCCCAGCATTTT. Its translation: CASKPVGNQPQHF.

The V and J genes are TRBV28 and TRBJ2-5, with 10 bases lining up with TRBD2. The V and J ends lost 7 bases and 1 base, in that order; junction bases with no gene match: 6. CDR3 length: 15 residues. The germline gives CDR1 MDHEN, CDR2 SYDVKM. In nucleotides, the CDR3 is TGTGCCAGCACCCTTAGCGGGGGGCTCCAAGAGACCCAGTACTTC. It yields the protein CASTLSGGLQETQYF.

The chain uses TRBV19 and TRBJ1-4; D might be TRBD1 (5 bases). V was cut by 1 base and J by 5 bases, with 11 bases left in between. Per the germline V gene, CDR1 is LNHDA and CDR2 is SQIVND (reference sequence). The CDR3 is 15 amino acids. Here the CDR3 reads CASSIVGEGNEKLFF. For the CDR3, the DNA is TGTGCCAGTAGTATAGTAGGGGAAGGGAATGAAAAACTGTTTTTT. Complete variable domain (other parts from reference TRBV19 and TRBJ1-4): DGGITQSPKYLFRKEGQNVTLSCEQNLNHDAMYWYRQDPGQGLRLIYYSQIVNDFQKGDIAEGYSVSREKKESFPLTVTSAQKNPTAFYLCASSIVGEGNEKLFFGSGTQLSVL.

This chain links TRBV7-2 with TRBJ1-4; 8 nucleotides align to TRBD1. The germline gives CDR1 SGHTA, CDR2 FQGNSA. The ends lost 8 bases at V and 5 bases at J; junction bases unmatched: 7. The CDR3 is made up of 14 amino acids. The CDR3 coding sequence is TGTGCCAGCGCTTTCTGGGACAGGAATGAAAAACTGTTTTTT. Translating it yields CASAFWDRNEKLFF.

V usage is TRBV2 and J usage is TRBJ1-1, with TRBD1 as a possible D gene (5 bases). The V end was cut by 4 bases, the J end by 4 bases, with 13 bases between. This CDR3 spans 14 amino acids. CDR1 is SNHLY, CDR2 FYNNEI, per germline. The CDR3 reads CASSVQGFGTEAFF. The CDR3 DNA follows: TGTGCCAGCAGTGTCCAGGGTTTCGGCACTGAAGCTTTCTTT.

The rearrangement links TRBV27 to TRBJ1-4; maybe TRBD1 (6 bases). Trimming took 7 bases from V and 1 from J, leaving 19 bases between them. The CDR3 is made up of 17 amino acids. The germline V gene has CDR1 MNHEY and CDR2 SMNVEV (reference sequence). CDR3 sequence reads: CASTHRGGAVTNEKLFF. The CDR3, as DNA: TGTGCCAGCACCCATCGTGGGGGGGCAGTAACTAATGAAAAACTGTTTTTT.

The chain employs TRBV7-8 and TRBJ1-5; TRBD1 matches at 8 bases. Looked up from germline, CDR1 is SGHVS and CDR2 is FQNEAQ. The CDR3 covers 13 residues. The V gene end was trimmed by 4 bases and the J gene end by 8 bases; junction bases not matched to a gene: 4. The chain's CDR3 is CASSWTGREPQHF. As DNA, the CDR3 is TGTGCCAGCAGCTGGACAGGGCGGGAGCCCCAGCATTTT.

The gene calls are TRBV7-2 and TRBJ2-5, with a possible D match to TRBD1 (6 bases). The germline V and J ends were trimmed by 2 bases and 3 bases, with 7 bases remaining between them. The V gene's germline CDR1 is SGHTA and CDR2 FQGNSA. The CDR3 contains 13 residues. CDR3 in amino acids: CASSLRQEETQYF. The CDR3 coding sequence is TGTGCCAGCAGCTTACGACAGGAAGAGACCCAGTACTTC.

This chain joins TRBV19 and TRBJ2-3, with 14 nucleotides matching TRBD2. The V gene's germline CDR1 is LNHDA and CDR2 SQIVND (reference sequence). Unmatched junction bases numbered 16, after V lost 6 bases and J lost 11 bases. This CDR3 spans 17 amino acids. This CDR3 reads CASRRTGTSGGNYGQYF. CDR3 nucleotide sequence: TGTGCCAGTAGGCGTACTGGGACTAGCGGGGGCAACTATGGGCAGTATTTT.

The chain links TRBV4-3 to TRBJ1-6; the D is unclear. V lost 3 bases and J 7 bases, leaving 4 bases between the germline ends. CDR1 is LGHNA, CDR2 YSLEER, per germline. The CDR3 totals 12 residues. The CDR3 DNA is TGCGCCAGCAGCCAGACAAATTCACCCCTCCACTTT. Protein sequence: CASSQTNSPLHF.

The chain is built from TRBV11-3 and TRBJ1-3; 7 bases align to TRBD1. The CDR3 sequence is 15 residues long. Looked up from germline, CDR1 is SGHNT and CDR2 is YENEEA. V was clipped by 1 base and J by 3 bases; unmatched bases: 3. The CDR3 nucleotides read TGTGCCAGCAGCTTAGTCGGGACAGATGGAAACACCATATATTTT. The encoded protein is CASSLVGTDGNTIYF.

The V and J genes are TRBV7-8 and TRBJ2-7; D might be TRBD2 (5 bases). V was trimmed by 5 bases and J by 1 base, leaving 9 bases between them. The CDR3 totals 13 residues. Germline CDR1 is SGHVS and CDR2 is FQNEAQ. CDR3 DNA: TGTGCCAGCAGCCTTCGGACTTCCTACGAGCAGTACTTC. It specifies CASSLRTSYEQYF.

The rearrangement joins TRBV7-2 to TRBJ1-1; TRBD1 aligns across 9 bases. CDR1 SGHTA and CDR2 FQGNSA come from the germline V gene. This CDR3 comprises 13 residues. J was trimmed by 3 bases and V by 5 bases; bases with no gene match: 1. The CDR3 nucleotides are TGTGCCAGCAGCGGGACAGGGTACACTGAAGCTTTCTTT. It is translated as CASSGTGYTEAFF.

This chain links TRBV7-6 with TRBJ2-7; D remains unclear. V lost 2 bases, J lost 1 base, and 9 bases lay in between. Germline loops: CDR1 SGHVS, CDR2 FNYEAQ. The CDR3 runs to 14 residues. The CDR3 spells CASSLLSGSYEQYF. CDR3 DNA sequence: TGTGCCAGCAGCTTATTATCAGGTTCCTACGAGCAGTACTTC.

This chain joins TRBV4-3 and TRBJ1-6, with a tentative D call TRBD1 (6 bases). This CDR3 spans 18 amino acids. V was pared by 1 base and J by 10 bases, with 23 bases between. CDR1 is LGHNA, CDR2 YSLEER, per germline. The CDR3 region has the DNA TGCGCCAGCAGCCAAGGGGACCCCCGGGACATCCAGGTATCACCCCTCCACTTT. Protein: CASSQGDPRDIQVSPLHF.

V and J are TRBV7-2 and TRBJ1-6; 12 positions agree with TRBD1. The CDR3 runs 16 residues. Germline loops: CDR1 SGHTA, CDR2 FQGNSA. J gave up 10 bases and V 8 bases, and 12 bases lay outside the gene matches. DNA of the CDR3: TGTGCCAGCGCCCGTTGGGACAGGGGGCGGGGGTCACCCCTCCACTTT. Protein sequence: CASARWDRGRGSPLHF.

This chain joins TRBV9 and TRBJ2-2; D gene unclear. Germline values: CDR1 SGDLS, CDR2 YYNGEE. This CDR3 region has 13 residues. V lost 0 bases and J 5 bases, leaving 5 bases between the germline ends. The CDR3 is CASSVVGTGELFF. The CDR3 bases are TGTGCCAGCAGCGTAGTCGGGACCGGGGAGCTGTTTTTT.

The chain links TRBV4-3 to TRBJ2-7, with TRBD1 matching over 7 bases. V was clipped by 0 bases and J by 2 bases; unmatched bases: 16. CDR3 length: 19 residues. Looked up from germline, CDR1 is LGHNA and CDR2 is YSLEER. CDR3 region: CASSQDLGRTRDSPYEQYF. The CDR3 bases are TGCGCCAGCAGCCAAGATCTTGGGCGAACTCGGGACAGTCCCTACGAGCAGTACTTC.

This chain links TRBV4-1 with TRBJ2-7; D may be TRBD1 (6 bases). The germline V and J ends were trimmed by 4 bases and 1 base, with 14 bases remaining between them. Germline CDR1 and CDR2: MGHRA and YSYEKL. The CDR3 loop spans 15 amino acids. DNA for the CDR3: TGCGCCAGCAGCCGGGACACTCTTTTTTCCTACGAGCAGTACTTC. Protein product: CASSRDTLFSYEQYF.

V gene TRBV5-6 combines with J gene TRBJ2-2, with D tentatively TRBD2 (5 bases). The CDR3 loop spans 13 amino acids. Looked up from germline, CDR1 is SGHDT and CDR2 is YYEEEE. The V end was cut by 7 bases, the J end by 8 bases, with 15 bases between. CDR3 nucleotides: TGTGCCAGCCACCTTGGAGGATCTGGGGAGCTGTTTTTT. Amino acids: CASHLGGSGELFF.

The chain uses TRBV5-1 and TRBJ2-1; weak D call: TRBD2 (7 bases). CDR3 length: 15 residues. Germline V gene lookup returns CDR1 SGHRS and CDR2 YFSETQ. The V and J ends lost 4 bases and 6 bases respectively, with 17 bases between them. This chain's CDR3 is CASSVGGGWGNEQFF. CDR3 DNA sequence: TGCGCCAGCAGCGTGGGCGGGGGCTGGGGCAATGAGCAGTTCTTC.

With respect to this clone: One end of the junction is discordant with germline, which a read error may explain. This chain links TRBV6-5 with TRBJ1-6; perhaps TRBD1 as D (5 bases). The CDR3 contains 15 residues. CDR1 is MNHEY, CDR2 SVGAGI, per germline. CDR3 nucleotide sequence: TGTGCCAGCAGCGTCGACTGGGGCTATATTTCACCCCTCCACTTT. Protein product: CASSVDWGYISPLHF.

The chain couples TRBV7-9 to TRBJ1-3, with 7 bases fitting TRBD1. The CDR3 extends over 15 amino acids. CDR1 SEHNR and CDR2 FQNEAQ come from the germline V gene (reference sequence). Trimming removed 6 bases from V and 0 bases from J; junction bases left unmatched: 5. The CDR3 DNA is TGTGCCAGCAGGCCGACAGGGAACTCTGGAAACACCATATATTTT. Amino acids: CASRPTGNSGNTIYF.

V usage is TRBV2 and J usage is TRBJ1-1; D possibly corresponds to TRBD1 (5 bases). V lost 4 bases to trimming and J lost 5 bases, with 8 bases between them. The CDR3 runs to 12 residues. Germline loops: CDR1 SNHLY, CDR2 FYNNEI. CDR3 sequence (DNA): TGTGCCAGCAGTGTAGGGGTAACTGAAGCTTTCTTT. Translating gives CASSVGVTEAFF.

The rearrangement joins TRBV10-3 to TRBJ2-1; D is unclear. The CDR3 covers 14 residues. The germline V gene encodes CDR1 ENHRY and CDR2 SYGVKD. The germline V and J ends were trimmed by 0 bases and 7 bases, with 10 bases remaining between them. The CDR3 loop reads CAISESKQVNEQFF. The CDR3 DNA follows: TGTGCCATCAGTGAGTCGAAACAAGTAAATGAGCAGTTCTTC.

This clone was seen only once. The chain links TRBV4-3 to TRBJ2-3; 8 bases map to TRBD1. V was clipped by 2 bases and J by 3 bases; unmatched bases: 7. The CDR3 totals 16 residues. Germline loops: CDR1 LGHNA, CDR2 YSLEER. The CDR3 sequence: CASSQQGAYGTDTQYF. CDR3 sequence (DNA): TGCGCCAGCAGCCAACAGGGGGCGTATGGGACAGATACGCAGTATTTT.

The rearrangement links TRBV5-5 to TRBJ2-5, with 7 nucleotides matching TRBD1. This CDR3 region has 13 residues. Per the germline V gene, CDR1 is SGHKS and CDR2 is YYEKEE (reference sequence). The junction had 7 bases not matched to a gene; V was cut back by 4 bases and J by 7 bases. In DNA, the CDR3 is TGTGCCAGCAGCCCTGGGACAGTCAGGACCCAGTACTTC. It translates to CASSPGTVRTQYF.